The T cell receptor beta chain described here comes from a study of blood T cell repertoires in COVID-19. The data were produced by immunoSEQ multiplex PCR, yet TCRdb's version contains in-frame clones alone and is incomplete. Found here are a few hundred thousand clones, around 81% of them singletons; the top ten hold more than 3%. This clone was detected only once. Recovery among Cohort 3 donors was established by two negative PCRs, clearance, or symptom resolution. Germline assignment: CDR1 SGHKS and CDR2 YYEKEE (reference sequence). The CDR3 runs 15 residues. Trimming took 6 bases from V and 4 from J, leaving 19 bases between them.

The receptor was derived from a man aged 50 to 59 who had recovered from COVID-19. The sequenced sample consisted of PBMCs or T cells enriched from blood (not recorded which). The V call is TRBV5-5, the J call TRBJ1-2; possible D gene TRBD1, 5 bases. CDR3 loop: CASNWQIGGSYGYTF. The CDR3 DNA is TGTGCCAGCAATTGGCAAATCGGGGGAAGCTATGGCTACACCTTC.